The 13 T cell receptor beta chains in this list originate from one sample, sequenced in a study of blood T cell repertoires in COVID-19. The protocol was immunoSEQ multiplex PCR, while the TCRdb copy is restricted to in-frame clones and leaves out a portion. Here the sample spans under 200,000 clones, approximately 84% being singletons. Input material: PBMCs or T cells enriched from blood (not recorded which). All receptors come from a woman in her thirties or forties with acute COVID-19.

This rearrangement joins TRBV20-1 to TRBJ1-2; no clear D. The CDR3 loop spans 10 amino acids. V was shortened by 5 bases and J by 9 bases, with 10 bases between the two germline ends. Germline values: CDR1 DFQATT, CDR2 SNEGSKA (reference sequence). The CDR3 here is CSAPERSYTF. The CDR3 nucleotides read TGCAGTGCTCCTGAGAGGAGCTACACCTTC.

V and J are TRBV3-1 (or the pseudogene TRBV3-2) and TRBJ1-2, with TRBD1 as a possible D gene (6 bases). This CDR3 contains 15 residues. Trimming removed 1 base from V and 4 bases from J, with 13 bases in between. The germline gives CDR1 LGHDT, CDR2 YNNKEL (reference sequence). CDR3 amino acids: CASSQGATGIYGYTF. CDR3 bases: TGTGCCAGCAGCCAAGGGGCAACAGGGATCTATGGCTACACCTTC.

The genes are TRBV11-2 and TRBJ2-3; tentatively, D is TRBD2 (7 bases). This CDR3 contains 16 residues. Germline CDR1 and CDR2: SGHAT and FQNNGV. V was clipped by 2 bases and J by 6 bases, with 18 bases between them. CDR3 DNA: TGTGCCAGCAGCTTATACCAGGGGCCGCGGGGGGATACGCAGTATTTT. Amino acid sequence: CASSLYQGPRGDTQYF.

The chain couples TRBV7-9 to TRBJ1-1; D is undetermined. Trimming stripped 4 bases from V and 6 bases from J, with 15 bases between. Germline V gives CDR1 SEHNR, CDR2 FQNEAQ (reference sequence). The CDR3 is 14 residues long. The CDR3 DNA reads TGTGCCAGCAGCTACGGTACCCGGGAGGCTGAAGCTTTCTTT. It encodes CASSYGTREAEAFF.

The chain carries TRBV5-1 and TRBJ1-2; TRBD1 matches 7 bases. The J segment lost 6 bases and the V segment lost 4 bases, leaving 6 bases of the junction unmatched. The CDR3 runs 13 residues. Germline V lookup: CDR1 SGHRS, CDR2 YFSETQ. For the CDR3, the DNA is TGCGCCAGCAGCCCCGGGACAGCTAATGGCTACACCTTC. Its protein product is CASSPGTANGYTF.

V usage is TRBV19 and J usage is TRBJ1-2; weak D call: TRBD1 (5 bases). V shed 6 bases and J shed 5 bases, with 10 bases lying between them. This CDR3 region has 12 residues. Germline assignment: CDR1 LNHDA and CDR2 SQIVND (reference sequence). The CDR3, as DNA: TGTGCCAGTAGCACAGGACCATATGGCTACACCTTC. It specifies CASSTGPYGYTF.

V and J are TRBV6-5 and TRBJ2-2; weak D call: TRBD2 (5 bases). Looked up from germline, CDR1 is MNHEY and CDR2 is SVGAGI. Trimming took 4 bases from V and 1 from J, leaving 10 bases between them. This CDR3 is built from 15 residues. CDR3 sequence (DNA): TGTGCCAGCAGTTGGGGAGACTTGAACACCGGGGAGCTGTTTTTT. This sequence encodes CASSWGDLNTGELFF.

The chain combines TRBV30 with TRBJ2-2; unclear D gene. The germline V gene has CDR1 GTSNPN and CDR2 SVGIG (reference sequence). There are 14 residues in the CDR3. Trimming removed 0 bases at V and 6 bases at J, with 11 bases between. The CDR3 is CAWSVQPNAGELFF. In DNA form, the CDR3 reads TGTGCCTGGAGTGTACAGCCTAACGCCGGGGAGCTGTTTTTT.

V gene TRBV13 combines with J gene TRBJ2-7; 12 positions agree with TRBD2. The trim removed 5 bases at V and 0 bases at J, leaving 11 bases unmatched. Looked up from germline, CDR1 is PRHDT and CDR2 is FYEKMQ (reference sequence). This CDR3 spans 18 amino acids. The CDR3 reads CASSPGLAGSRSSYEQYF. The CDR3 nucleotides read TGTGCCAGCAGCCCAGGACTAGCGGGGTCAAGGAGCTCCTACGAGCAGTACTTC.

V gene TRBV5-6 combines with J gene TRBJ2-5, with 7 bases identical to TRBD2. The CDR3 has 15 amino acids. V lost 0 bases, J lost 5 bases, and 7 bases stayed unmatched. Per germline, CDR1 SGHDT and CDR2 YYEEEE. The CDR3 here is CASSLDPAGSETQYF. In DNA, the CDR3 is TGTGCCAGCAGCTTGGATCCAGCGGGATCTGAGACCCAGTACTTC.

The CDR3: CSVERDFYEQYV. The CDR3 DNA is TGCAGCGTTGAACGGGATTTCTACGAGCAGTACGTC. The V and J genes are TRBV29-1 and TRBJ2-7; D possibly corresponds to TRBD2 (5 bases). The CDR3 is 12 amino acids. Germline V gene lookup returns CDR1 SQVTM and CDR2 ANQGSEA. The germline V and J ends were trimmed by 2 bases and 3 bases, with 8 bases remaining between them.

This chain links TRBV7-2 with TRBJ2-3, with 7 bases lining up with TRBD2. The junction had 11 bases not matched to a gene; V was cut back by 1 base and J by 10 bases. The CDR3 has 15 amino acids. Germline CDR1 reads SGHTA; CDR2 reads FQGNSA. CDR3 nucleotide sequence: TGTGCCAGCAGCTTAGATGCGGGAGTGGGGGGGGCGCAGTATTTT. This codes for CASSLDAGVGGAQYF.

The chain combines TRBV12-3 or TRBV12-4 with TRBJ1-2; D uncertain. The V end lost 4 bases, the J end lost 4 bases, and 7 bases lay between the germline ends. The CDR3 runs 12 residues. CDR3 bases: TGTGCCAGCAGTTACGACTTCTATGGCTACACCTTC. Protein product: CASSYDFYGYTF.